The 20 T cell receptor beta chains below all came from one sample that was sequenced in a study of blood T cell repertoires in COVID-19. The repertoire was sequenced with immunoSEQ multiplex PCR; TCRdb's copy has only in-frame clones and lacks some. The table shows 300,000 to 400,000 clones, with approximately 88% occurring only once. Sequencing used PBMCs or T cells enriched from blood (not recorded which). These receptors all stem from a woman in her 30s with acute COVID-19.

V usage is TRBV21-1 and J usage is TRBJ2-1; TRBD2, as called in the table, went unchecked against the DNA. TRBV21-1 has pseudogene status. This CDR3 contains 17 residues. Written as DNA, the CDR3 is TGTGCCAGCAGCAAAATAACGGTCCTCCTATCCTACAATGAGCAGTTCTTC. Protein: CASSKITVLLSYNEQFF.

The J gene is TRBJ1-2, the V gene TRBV29-1, with D perhaps matching TRBD1 (6 bases). The CDR3 consists of 13 residues. The germline CDR1 and CDR2 sequences are SQVTM and ANQGSEA. V lost 0 bases and J 5 bases, leaving 10 bases between the germline ends. The chain's CDR3 is CSVEESDRYGYTF. The CDR3, as DNA: TGCAGCGTTGAAGAATCGGACAGATATGGCTACACCTTC.

For the CDR3, the DNA is TGTGCCAGCAGCCAAGGAGAATTGTGGGAGCAGTACTTC. This encodes CASSQGELWEQYF. V gene TRBV3-1 (or the pseudogene TRBV3-2) combines with J gene TRBJ2-7; D is unresolved. CDR3 length: 13 residues. V lost 1 base and J lost 7, with 11 bases in between. Germline assignment: CDR1 LGHDT and CDR2 YNNKEL (reference sequence).

V is TRBV27 and J is TRBJ2-5; 7 bases are a match to TRBD1. The CDR3 has 15 residues. The ends lost 5 bases at V and 7 bases at J; junction bases unmatched: 13. Looked up from germline, CDR1 is MNHEY and CDR2 is SMNVEV (reference sequence). CDR3 coding DNA: TGTGCCAGCAGTGCACACAGGGGCGACTTAGGGACCCAGTACTTC. Translated, it gives CASSAHRGDLGTQYF.

In regard to this clone: The same CDR3 can be traced to other DNA sequences in this sample. The rearrangement uses TRBV24-1 and TRBJ1-2; D unresolved. The CDR3 is 12 residues long. In germline, CDR1 is KGHDR, CDR2 SFDVKD. V lost 2 bases, J lost 4 bases, and 4 bases lay in between. In DNA, the CDR3 is TGTGCCACCAGTGATTCTCTCTATGGCTACACCTTC. Amino acid sequence: CATSDSLYGYTF.

CDR3 in DNA: TGTGTCAGAAGCTTAGTATGGGGCCCGGTGAGCGCTTTCTTT. Amino acids: CVRSLVWGPVSAFF. This chain uses TRBV7-5 with TRBJ1-1; TRBD1 reflects the table's D call only, with no check against the DNA. TRBV7-5 is reported as a pseudogene. The CDR3 consists of 14 residues.

The chain is built from TRBV19 and TRBJ1-2, with D possibly TRBD1 on 6 matching bases. CDR1 is LNHDA, CDR2 SQIVND, per germline (reference sequence). V was cut by 7 bases and J by 2 bases, with 14 bases left in between. The CDR3 is 14 amino acids. Here the CDR3 DNA reads TGTGCCAGTACCCCACTGACAGGCAACTATGGCTACACCTTC. Translated: CASTPLTGNYGYTF.

The chain carries TRBV3-1 (or the pseudogene TRBV3-2) and TRBJ1-1; D call uncertain. CDR1 and CDR2 (germline): LGHDT, YNNKEL (reference sequence). Trimming stripped 2 bases from V and 0 bases from J, with 13 bases between. The CDR3 sequence is 16 residues long. This CDR3 reads CASSQRSPTLNTEAFF. CDR3 nucleotides: TGTGCCAGCAGCCAACGATCCCCCACTCTGAACACTGAAGCTTTCTTT.

This chain uses TRBV2 with TRBJ1-5; no reliable D call. V lost 3 bases and J lost 6, with 12 bases in between. Germline CDR1 reads SNHLY; CDR2 reads FYNNEI. The CDR3 sequence is 14 residues long. CDR3 sequence: CASSDGGRGQPQHF. The CDR3 DNA follows: TGTGCCAGCAGTGACGGCGGGAGAGGTCAGCCCCAGCATTTT. Looking up the rest from reference TRBV2 and TRBJ1-5 gives the full variable domain: EPEVTQTPSHQVTQMGQEVILRCVPISNHLYFYWYRQILGQKVEFLVSFYNNEISEKSEIFDDQFSVERPDGSNFTLKIRSTKLEDSAMYFCASSDGGRGQPQHFGDGTRLSIL.

This chain links TRBV6-4 with TRBJ2-1; TRBD2 matches at 10 bases. The CDR3 consists of 15 residues. Germline CDR1 is MRHNA and CDR2 is SNTAGT. Trimming cost V 2 bases and J 12 bases; bases outside gene matches: 10. CDR3 sequence (DNA): TGTGCCAGCAGTGACGAGCTAAGCGGGGGGGCCGGGCAGTTCTTC. Amino acids: CASSDELSGGAGQFF.

This chain connects TRBV6-5 to TRBJ2-5; weak D call: TRBD2 (6 bases). Trimming removed 4 bases at V and 0 bases at J, with 15 bases between. This CDR3 is built from 16 residues. CDR1 is MNHEY, CDR2 SVGAGI, per germline. CDR3 sequence: CASSSSTGVDQETQYF. In DNA, the CDR3 is TGTGCCAGCAGTTCGTCAACGGGGGTGGACCAAGAGACCCAGTACTTC.

V usage is TRBV12-2 and J usage is TRBJ1-2; the table's D call TRBD1 went unverified against the DNA. TRBV12-2 is listed as a pseudogene. CDR3 length: 17 residues. In nucleotides, the CDR3 is TGTGCAAGTCGCCCCATCCCAGGACAGGACTTTCCCTATGGCTACACCTTC. Its protein product is CASRPIPGQDFPYGYTF.

As concerns this clone: Within the sample, other DNA sequences also encode this same CDR3. V and J are TRBV5-1 and TRBJ1-2, with D maybe TRBD1 (5 bases). This CDR3 contains 13 residues. Trimming cost V 0 bases and J 8 bases, with 11 bases left between them. Germline CDR1 reads SGHRS; CDR2 reads YFSETQ. The CDR3: CASSLVTGDGYTF. The DNA for the CDR3 is TGCGCCAGCAGCTTGGTTACAGGTGACGGCTACACCTTC.

The rearrangement uses TRBV30 and TRBJ2-1; TRBD1 is a possible D gene (5 bases). Germline lookup yields CDR1 GTSNPN and CDR2 SVGIG (reference sequence). The CDR3 length is 13 residues. Trimming removed 3 bases at V and 1 base at J, with 7 bases between. CDR3 amino acids: CAWSPGSYNEQFF. The DNA for the CDR3 is TGTGCCTGGAGCCCAGGGTCCTACAATGAGCAGTTCTTC. The variable domain in full, with the rest retrieved from reference TRBV30 and TRBJ2-1, is SQTIHQWPATLVQPVGSPLSLECTVEGTSNPNLYWYRQAAGRGLQLLFYSVGIGQISSEVPQNLSASRPQDRQFILSSKKLLLSDSGFYLCAWSPGSYNEQFFGPGTRLTVL.

V and J are TRBV28 and TRBJ1-6, with TRBD1 as a possible D gene (5 bases). The CDR3 consists of 17 residues. V shed 3 bases and J shed 2 bases, with 14 bases lying between them. Germline-derived CDR1 and CDR2 are MDHEN and SYDVKM. The CDR3 loop reads CASSLVGGGTYNSPLHF. DNA for the CDR3: TGTGCCAGCAGTTTGGTGGGCGGGGGAACCTATAATTCACCCCTCCACTTT.

V usage is TRBV7-9 and J usage is TRBJ1-2; TRBD1 agrees at 7 bases. This CDR3 contains 15 residues. Trimming took 2 bases from V and 2 from J; bases not matched to a gene: 5. CDR1 is SEHNR, CDR2 FQNEAQ, per germline (reference sequence). The CDR3 nucleotides read TGTGCCAGCAGCTTAAAAGGGACAGCGAACTATGGCTACACCTTC. Its translation is CASSLKGTANYGYTF.

The chain recombines TRBV27 with TRBJ2-3; 9 bases line up with TRBD2. The CDR3 spans 14 residues. After removal of 4 bases from V and 7 bases from J, the junction contained 6 bases not matched to a gene. CDR1 and CDR2 (germline): MNHEY, SMNVEV (reference sequence). CDR3 amino acids: CASSWRTSVYTQYF. DNA of the CDR3: TGTGCCAGCAGTTGGCGGACTAGCGTTTATACGCAGTATTTT.

The genes are TRBV24-1 and TRBJ1-5; weak D call: TRBD1 (6 bases). The CDR3 consists of 14 residues. V was trimmed by 0 bases and J by 10 bases, leaving 12 bases between them. Germline CDR1 and CDR2: KGHDR and SFDVKD. CDR3 residues: CATSDLWGLTPQHF. CDR3 DNA: TGTGCCACCAGTGATTTGTGGGGGCTTACCCCCCAGCATTTT.

The V and J genes are TRBV30 and TRBJ1-2; TRBD1 might be the D (5 bases). CDR3 length equals 14 residues. CDR1 and CDR2 from the germline V gene are GTSNPN and SVGIG (reference sequence). Trimming cost V 4 bases and J 6 bases, with 18 bases left between them. In nucleotides, the CDR3 is TGTGCCTGGACTCGGTCCAGGGAAATAAATGGCTACACCTTC. Residues: CAWTRSREINGYTF. Together with reference TRBV30 and TRBJ1-2, the CDR3 gives the full variable domain: SQTIHQWPATLVQPVGSPLSLECTVEGTSNPNLYWYRQAAGRGLQLLFYSVGIGQISSEVPQNLSASRPQDRQFILSSKKLLLSDSGFYLCAWTRSREINGYTFGSGTRLTVV.

The CDR3 is CASKYRTTYNEQFF. CDR3 nucleotide sequence: TGTGCCAGCAAGTACAGGACCACCTACAATGAGCAGTTCTTC. The chain employs TRBV6-5 and TRBJ2-1; a possible D gene is TRBD1 (5 bases). The length of the CDR3 is 14 residues. The V end was cut by 7 bases, the J end by 2 bases, with 12 bases between. Germline CDR1 and CDR2: MNHEY and SVGAGI.